The 18 T cell receptor beta chains presented below share a single source sample, sequenced in a study of graft-versus-host responses after intestinal transplantation. Both intraepithelial and lamina propria lymphocytes were released by processing graft tissue. Clones were read by immunoSEQ multiplex PCR, and TCRdb kept only the in-frame ones, dropping some. The sample consists of some 5,600 clones, about 75% of them appearing once. The specimen comprised ileum tissue, sampled 220 to 240 days after intestinal transplant. These receptors all stem from a human patient who received an intestinal transplant, so some T cells may come from the graft donor.

CDR3 residues: CASSVPGLASDNEQFF. The CDR3, as DNA: TGTGCCAGCAGCGTGCCGGGACTAGCATCGGACAATGAGCAGTTCTTC. The chain couples TRBV9 to TRBJ2-1; 9 bases fit TRBD2. Germline trimming cut 2 bases from V and 5 bases from J; bases unmatched to any gene: 8. The CDR3 is 16 residues long. Germline V gene lookup returns CDR1 SGDLS and CDR2 YYNGEE.

The V call is TRBV6-6, the J call TRBJ1-2; possible D gene TRBD1, 6 bases. The CDR3 spans 14 residues. V shed 1 base and J shed 6 bases, with 12 bases lying between them. Germline CDR1 is MNHNY and CDR2 is SVGAGI (reference sequence). CDR3 loop: CASSYWGTSDGYTF. In nucleotides, the CDR3 is TGTGCCAGCAGTTACTGGGGGACATCGGATGGCTACACCTTC.

This clone was seen more than once but under ten times. J is TRBJ2-5 and V is TRBV30; 16 nucleotides match TRBD2. Germline V CDR1 and CDR2: GTSNPN, SVGIG (reference sequence). With 4 bases clipped from V and 4 bases from J, the junction kept 9 bases outside the gene matches. This CDR3 contains 17 residues. The CDR3 DNA follows: TGTGCCTGGATGGGCGTTGGGACTAGCGGGAGGGGAGAGACCCAGTACTTC. Protein: CAWMGVGTSGRGETQYF.

The chain combines TRBV11-1 with TRBJ2-1, with D perhaps matching TRBD2 (5 bases). The germline V gene encodes CDR1 SGHAT and CDR2 FQDESV (reference sequence). This CDR3 is 15 amino acids long. The ends were cut back, 5 bases at V and 2 bases at J, with 13 bases in the middle. The CDR3: CASSALFGAYNEQFF. As DNA, the CDR3 is TGTGCCAGCAGCGCGCTTTTCGGGGCCTACAATGAGCAGTTCTTC.

V gene TRBV19 combines with J gene TRBJ1-5; the D gene is possibly TRBD1 (6 bases). The CDR3 is 13 residues long. Germline V lookup: CDR1 LNHDA, CDR2 SQIVND (reference sequence). Trimming shortened V by 4 bases and J by 5 bases, and 9 bases separated the two germline ends. Here the CDR3 reads CASSTQGYQPQHF. CDR3 in DNA: TGTGCCAGTAGTACGCAGGGGTATCAGCCCCAGCATTTT.

This rearrangement joins TRBV25-1 to TRBJ2-2; D unresolved. This CDR3 comprises 12 residues. Germline CDR1 MGHDK, CDR2 SYGVNS. V lost 2 bases to trimming and J lost 2 bases, with 0 bases between them. The CDR3 reads CASSENTGELFF. The CDR3 bases are TGTGCCAGCAGTGAAAACACCGGGGAGCTGTTTTTT. Variable domain in full (rest from reference TRBV25-1 and TRBJ2-2): EADIYQTPRYLVIGTGKKITLECSQTMGHDKMYWYQQDPGMELHLIHYSYGVNSTEKGDLSSESTVSRIRTEHFPLTLESARPSHTSQYLCASSENTGELFFGEGSRLTVL.

There are a few counts of this clone. The chain links TRBV7-3 to TRBJ1-1, with D possibly being TRBD1 (6 bases). CDR1 is SGHTA, CDR2 FQGTGA, per germline. The V end lost 2 bases, the J end lost 1 base, and 14 bases lay between the germline ends. CDR3 length: 16 amino acids. CDR3 loop: CASSLATLGQNTEAFF. In nucleotides, the CDR3 is TGTGCCAGCAGCTTAGCGACTCTGGGACAGAACACTGAAGCTTTCTTT.

The chain couples TRBV9 to TRBJ2-5; D remains ambiguous. V lost 1 base and J lost 7, with 11 bases in between. Germline CDR1 is SGDLS and CDR2 is YYNGEE. This CDR3 comprises 13 residues. The CDR3: CASSVSGGSTQYF. The DNA of the CDR3 is TGTGCCAGCAGCGTATCGGGTGGATCGACCCAGTACTTC.

The chain couples TRBV11-2 to TRBJ2-1; D possibly corresponds to TRBD2 (5 bases). V gave up 10 bases and J gave up 5 bases, with 21 bases separating them. Germline-derived CDR1 and CDR2 are SGHAT and FQNNGV. The CDR3 totals 15 residues. The DNA of the CDR3 is TGTGCCACCATGACGACCCCCCGGGGAGACAATGAGCAGTTCTTC. Amino acids: CATMTTPRGDNEQFF.

V usage is TRBV7-2 and J usage is TRBJ2-2, with 7 bases that match TRBD2. The CDR3 is 16 residues long. Germline-derived CDR1 and CDR2 are SGHTA and FQGNSA. The trim removed 3 bases at V and 6 bases at J, leaving 10 bases unmatched. The chain's CDR3 is CASSFTTARGAGELFF. Here the CDR3 DNA reads TGTGCCAGCAGCTTCACAACCGCCCGGGGGGCCGGGGAGCTGTTTTTT.

V is TRBV5-8 and J is TRBJ1-2; tentatively, D is TRBD1 (6 bases). V was shortened by 4 bases and J by 1 base, with 14 bases between the two germline ends. Germline CDR1 is SGHTS and CDR2 is YDEGEE. This CDR3 region has 15 residues. Here the CDR3 reads CASSLPGHFNYGYTF. DNA of the CDR3: TGTGCCAGCAGCCTCCCGGGACACTTTAACTATGGCTACACCTTC.

The rearrangement joins TRBV6-6 to TRBJ1-1; D ambiguous. Germline CDR1 MNHNY, CDR2 SVGAGI (reference sequence). Trimming removed 2 bases at V and 0 bases at J, with 7 bases between. The CDR3 runs 14 residues. CDR3 sequence reads: CASSYTEMNTEAFF. In nucleotides, the CDR3 is TGTGCCAGCAGTTACACAGAGATGAACACTGAAGCTTTCTTT.

The chain links TRBV18 to TRBJ2-2; D may be TRBD1 (5 bases). This CDR3 is 14 amino acids long. Germline V CDR1 and CDR2: KGHSH, LQKENI. V shed 5 bases and J shed 7 bases, with 14 bases lying between them. CDR3 sequence reads: CASSFTGAYGELFF. CDR3 DNA: TGTGCCAGCTCATTTACAGGTGCCTACGGGGAGCTGTTTTTT. The full variable domain, rest sourced from reference TRBV18 and TRBJ2-2, is NAGVMQNPRHLVRRRGQEARLRCSPMKGHSHVYWYRQLPEEGLKFMVYLQKENIIDESGMPKERFSAEFPKEGPSILRIQQVVRGDSAAYFCASSFTGAYGELFFGEGSRLTVL.

The chain combines TRBV6-1 with TRBJ1-3; 7 bases map to TRBD1. Trimming at V came to 5 bases and at J to 0 bases, leaving 4 bases not matched to a gene. Germline CDR1 is MNHNS and CDR2 is SASEGT. The CDR3 totals 15 residues. The CDR3 DNA sequence: TGTGCCAGCAGTTGGACAGGAGGCTCTGGAAACACCATATATTTT. Translated, it gives CASSWTGGSGNTIYF.

The chain recombines TRBV4-2 with TRBJ2-2, with D unresolved. The CDR3 sequence is 13 residues long. Germline CDR1 and CDR2: LGHNA and YNFKEQ. The V gene lost 3 bases and the J gene lost 6 bases, with 8 bases spanning the gap. In DNA form, the CDR3 reads TGTGCCAGCAGCCATCAATTTCCCGGGGAGCTGTTTTTT. This translates into CASSHQFPGELFF.

The CDR3 spells CASSPPRGGNQPQHF. The CDR3 DNA is TGTGCCAGCAGCCCGCCTCGGGGGGGCAATCAGCCCCAGCATTTT. The V and J genes are TRBV6-9 and TRBJ1-5, with TRBD1 as a possible D gene (5 bases). The V and J ends lost 6 bases and 2 bases respectively, with 14 bases between them. This CDR3 has 15 amino acids. In germline, CDR1 is MNHGY, CDR2 SVAAGI.

V is TRBV5-5 and J is TRBJ1-4; 10 bases align to TRBD1. CDR1 is SGHKS, CDR2 YYEKEE, per germline (reference sequence). Trimming cost V 4 bases and J 7 bases; bases outside gene matches: 10. This CDR3 comprises 16 residues. The CDR3 region is CASSPPTGGGGEKLFF. CDR3 bases: TGTGCCAGCAGCCCTCCGACAGGGGGCGGCGGTGAAAAACTGTTTTTT.

The V call is TRBV29-1, the J call TRBJ2-6; TRBD2 matches 7 bases. In germline, CDR1 is SQVTM, CDR2 ANQGSEA. J gave up 3 bases and V 2 bases, and 4 bases lay outside the gene matches. The CDR3 consists of 15 residues. CDR3 sequence (DNA): TGCAGCGTTGAAATCCCGGGGGGTGGGGCCAACGTCCTGACTTTC. This encodes CSVEIPGGGANVLTF.